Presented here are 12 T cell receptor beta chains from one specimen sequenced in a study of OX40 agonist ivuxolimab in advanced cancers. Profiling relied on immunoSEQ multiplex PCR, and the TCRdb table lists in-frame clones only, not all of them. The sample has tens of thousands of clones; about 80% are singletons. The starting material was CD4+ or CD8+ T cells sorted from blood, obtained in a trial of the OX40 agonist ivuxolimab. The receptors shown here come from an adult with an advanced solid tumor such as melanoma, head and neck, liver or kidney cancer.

The CDR3 here is CASSLRQAASPLHF. In DNA form, the CDR3 reads TGTGCCAGCAGCTTACGCCAGGCGGCATCACCCCTCCACTTT. This chain connects TRBV7-3 to TRBJ1-6, with no clear D. The CDR3 contains 14 residues. V shed 2 bases and J shed 10 bases, with 12 bases lying between them. The germline V gene encodes CDR1 SGHTA and CDR2 FQGTGA.

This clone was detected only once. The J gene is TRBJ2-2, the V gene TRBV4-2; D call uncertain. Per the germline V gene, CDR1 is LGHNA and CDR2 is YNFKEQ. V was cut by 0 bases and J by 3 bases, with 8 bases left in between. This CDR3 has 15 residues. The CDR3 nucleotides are TGTGCCAGCAGCCAAGATAGCCAATACACCGGGGAGCTGTTTTTT. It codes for CASSQDSQYTGELFF.

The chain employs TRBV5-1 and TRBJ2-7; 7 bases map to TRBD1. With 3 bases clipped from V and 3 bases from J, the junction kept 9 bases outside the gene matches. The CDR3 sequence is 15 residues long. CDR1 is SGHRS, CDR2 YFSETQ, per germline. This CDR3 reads CASSSEVGTVYEQYF. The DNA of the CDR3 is TGCGCCAGCAGCTCTGAAGTGGGGACAGTCTACGAGCAGTACTTC.

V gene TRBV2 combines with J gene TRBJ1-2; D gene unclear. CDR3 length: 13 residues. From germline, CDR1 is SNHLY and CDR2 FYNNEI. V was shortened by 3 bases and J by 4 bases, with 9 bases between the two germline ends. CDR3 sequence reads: CASSEEGSYGYTF. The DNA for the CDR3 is TGTGCCAGCAGTGAGGAGGGAAGCTATGGCTACACCTTC.

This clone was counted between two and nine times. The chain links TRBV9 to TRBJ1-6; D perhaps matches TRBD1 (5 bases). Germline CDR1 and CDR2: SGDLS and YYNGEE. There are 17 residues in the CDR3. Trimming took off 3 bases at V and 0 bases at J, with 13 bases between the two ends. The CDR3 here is CASSESGGNSYNSPLHF. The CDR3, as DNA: TGTGCCAGCAGCGAAAGCGGGGGAAACTCCTATAATTCACCCCTCCACTTT.

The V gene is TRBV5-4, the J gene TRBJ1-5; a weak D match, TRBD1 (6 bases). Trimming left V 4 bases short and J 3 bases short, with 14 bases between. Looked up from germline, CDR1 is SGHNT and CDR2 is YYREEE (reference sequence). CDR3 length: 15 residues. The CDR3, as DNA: TGTGCCAGCAGCCCAGACAGGTTCTTCAATCAGCCCCAGCATTTT. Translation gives CASSPDRFFNQPQHF.

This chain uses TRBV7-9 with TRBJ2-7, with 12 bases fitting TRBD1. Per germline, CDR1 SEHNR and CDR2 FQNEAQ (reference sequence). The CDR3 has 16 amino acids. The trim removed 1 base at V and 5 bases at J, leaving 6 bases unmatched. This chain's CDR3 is CASSLVVGTGGHEQYF. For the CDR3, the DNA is TGTGCCAGCAGCTTAGTTGTCGGGACAGGGGGCCACGAGCAGTACTTC.

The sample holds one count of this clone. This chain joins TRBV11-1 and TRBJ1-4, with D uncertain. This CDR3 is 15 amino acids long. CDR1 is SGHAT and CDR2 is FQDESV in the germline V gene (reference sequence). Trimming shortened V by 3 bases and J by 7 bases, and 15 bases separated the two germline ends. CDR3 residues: CASSFRASSSEKLFF. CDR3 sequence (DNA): TGTGCCAGCAGCTTCCGGGCCTCGAGTAGTGAAAAACTGTTTTTT.

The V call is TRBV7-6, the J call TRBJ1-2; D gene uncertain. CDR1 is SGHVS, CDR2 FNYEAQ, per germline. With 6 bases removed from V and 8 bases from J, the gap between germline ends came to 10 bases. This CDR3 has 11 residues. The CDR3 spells CASRGPSGYTF. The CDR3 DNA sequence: TGTGCCAGCAGGGGCCCATCCGGCTACACCTTC.

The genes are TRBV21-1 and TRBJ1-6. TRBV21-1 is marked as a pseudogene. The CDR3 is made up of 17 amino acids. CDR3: CASSNFPGGPYNSPLHF. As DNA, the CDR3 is TGTGCCAGCAGCAACTTTCCCGGTGGCCCCTATAATTCACCCCTCCACTTT.

As DNA, the CDR3 is TGCGCCAGCAGCTTGACGGGACAGGGGGCAGGGGAGCAGTTCTTC. Translating it yields CASSLTGQGAGEQFF. The V call is TRBV5-1, the J call TRBJ2-1, with 12 nucleotides matching TRBD1. V was clipped by 1 base and J by 10 bases; unmatched bases: 6. CDR1 and CDR2 (germline): SGHRS, YFSETQ. This CDR3 region has 15 residues.

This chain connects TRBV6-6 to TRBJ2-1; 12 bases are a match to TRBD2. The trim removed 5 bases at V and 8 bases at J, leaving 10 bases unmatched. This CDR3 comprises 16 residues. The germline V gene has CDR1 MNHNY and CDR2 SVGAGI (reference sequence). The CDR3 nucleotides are TGTGCCAGCAGTAAAAGCCTAGCGGGGGGGCAAGATGAGCAGTTCTTC. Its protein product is CASSKSLAGGQDEQFF.